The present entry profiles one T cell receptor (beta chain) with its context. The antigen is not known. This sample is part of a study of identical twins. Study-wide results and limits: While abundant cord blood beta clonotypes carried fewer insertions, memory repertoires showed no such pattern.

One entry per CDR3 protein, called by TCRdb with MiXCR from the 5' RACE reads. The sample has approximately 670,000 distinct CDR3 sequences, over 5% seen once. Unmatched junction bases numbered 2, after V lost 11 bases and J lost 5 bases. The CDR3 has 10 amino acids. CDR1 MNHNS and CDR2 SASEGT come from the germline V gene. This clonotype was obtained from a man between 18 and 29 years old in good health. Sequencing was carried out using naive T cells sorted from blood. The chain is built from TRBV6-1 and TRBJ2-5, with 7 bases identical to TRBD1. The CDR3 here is CAARGETQYF. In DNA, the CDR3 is TGTGCCGCCAGGGGGGAGACCCAGTACTTC.